This entry lists 8 T cell receptor beta chains sequenced from one sample in a study of tumor-infiltrating lymphocytes in oesophageal squamous cell carcinoma. TCRdb re-called the PCR reads with MiXCR, one entry per CDR3 protein. The repertoire consists of around 22,000 distinct CDR3 sequences, with 30% to 40% occurring once and the leading ten covering around a quarter. Sequencing input: esophageal tumor tissue. The receptors were sampled from a male donor with esophageal squamous cell carcinoma.

This clonotype was detected only a few times. A read error is likely, as this CDR3 ends without the conserved phenylalanine or tryptophan. The DNA is omitted, as the CDR3 cannot be located on it reliably, and the CDR3 follows TCRdb's listing. The chain combines TRBV28 with TRBJ2-7; the table's TRBD1 call for D was not verified on the DNA. The CDR3 numbers 15 amino acids, ends counted. Germline V gene sequence: CDR1 MDHEN, CDR2 SYDVKM. This CDR3 reads CASSLNEQGGYTFGS.

This clonotype has ten or more counts. V gene TRBV27 combines with J gene TRBJ2-1, with 9 bases matching TRBD2. This CDR3 spans 17 amino acids. After removal of 0 bases from V and 4 bases from J, the junction contained 7 bases not matched to a gene. Germline V gives CDR1 MNHEY, CDR2 SMNVEV (reference sequence). Written as DNA, the CDR3 is TGTGCCAGCAGTTTATCAGGCGGGAGGGCCACGTACAATGAGCAGTTCTTC. Translation gives CASSLSGGRATYNEQFF.

A few counts support this clonotype. This rearrangement joins TRBV6-6 to TRBJ1-3; D remains unclear. V was cut by 0 bases and J by 0 bases, with 9 bases left in between. Per the germline V gene, CDR1 is MNHNY and CDR2 is SVGAGI (reference sequence). The CDR3 extends over 16 amino acids. The CDR3 coding sequence is TGTGCCAGCAGTTACTCCATCCCAGGCTCTGGAAACACCATATATTTT. Its translation is CASSYSIPGSGNTIYF.

In the case of this clonotype: Here the CDR3 omits its conserved ending phenylalanine or tryptophan, so a read error is the likely source. No DNA is shown, since the ends of the CDR3 on it are uncertain; the CDR3 is the one TCRdb lists. V and J are TRBV7-6 and TRBJ1-1; the D segment call TRBD1 is taken from the table without a DNA check. CDR1 is SGHVS and CDR2 is FNYEAQ in the germline V gene. The CDR3 numbers 17 amino acids, ends counted. CDR3: CASSVRDRGYTSSTSAP.

As concerns this clonotype: No conserved phenylalanine or tryptophan ends this CDR3, so it is likely a read error. The DNA is omitted, as the CDR3 cannot be located on it reliably, and the CDR3 follows TCRdb's listing. The chain has TRBV7-2 and TRBJ2-3; no DNA check was done on the table's D call, TRBD1. CDR1 and CDR2 from the germline V gene are SGHTA and FQGNSA. The CDR3 numbers 17 amino acids, ends counted. The CDR3 protein is CASSSGQGVIYEQYFGP.

DNA of the CDR3: TGTGCCAGCAGCTTGGTAGTAGCGGGAAATACGCAGTATTTT. This translates into CASSLVVAGNTQYF. This chain uses TRBV5-4 with TRBJ2-3, with 8 bases aligning to TRBD2. The CDR3 is made up of 14 amino acids. V was clipped by 0 bases and J by 7 bases; unmatched bases: 4. Germline values: CDR1 SGHNT, CDR2 YYREEE (reference sequence).

The chain is built from TRBV7-2 and TRBJ1-2; the D is unclear. The germline CDR1 and CDR2 sequences are SGHTA and FQGNSA. The CDR3 is 15 amino acids. V was clipped by 4 bases and J by 5 bases, with 17 bases between them. The CDR3 region is CASSSRSGPQYGYTF. The CDR3 nucleotides are TGTGCCAGCAGCTCCCGAAGCGGGCCGCAGTATGGCTACACCTTC.

This clonotype was found many times. No conserved phenylalanine or tryptophan ends this CDR3, so it is likely a read error. It is unclear where the CDR3 begins or ends on the DNA, so no DNA is shown, and the CDR3 is as TCRdb lists it. The chain carries TRBV6-1 and TRBJ2-7; the table's D gene call, TRBD2, was not cross checked with the DNA. The CDR3 sequence runs 16 residues, both termini included. Germline V CDR1 and CDR2: MNHNS, SASEGT. This chain's CDR3 is CATTSLEGYYGYTFGS.